Listed here is a single TCR beta chain. There is no known antigen for this receptor. Qualities for individual bases were not recorded, and no much larger clone is one base off. The CDR3 runs 16 amino acids, cysteine and phenylalanine included. The CDR3 DNA has 48 bases and is translated from base 1. For CDR1 and CDR2, the germline V gene lists MNHEY and SVGAGI. Between the V and J ends, shortened by 2 bases and 0 bases respectively, the junction contains 13 bases. This entry comes from a study of PD-L1 blockade in urothelial cancer (dated by TCRdb to 2015 to 2018). Context from the whole study: Therapy was started around 2014 for all patients, and atezolizumab 1,200 mg was administered intravenously every 3 weeks. About 85% of the 29 patients were identified as males with urothelial cancer of bladder origin, and a prior smoking history was reported by 18 of 29 patients. An ECOG performance status of 0 or 1 was recorded for the patients, and 0 to 3 prior chemotherapy regimens had been received by the patients. Blood samples were analyzed 3 weeks after the start of treatment (second dose) and 6 weeks after the start of treatment. Blood samples gave median yields of approximately 130,000 T cells and some 84,000 unique TCRs, along with a median clonality of approximately 0.084. Somatic, immune and clinical correlates of response to PD-L1 blockade with atezolizumab in urothelial cancer were the focus of an exploratory multi-omic analysis. Pretreatment tumor samples and matched peripheral blood, collected serially before and after atezolizumab treatment, underwent TCR sequencing. Durable clinical benefit meant progression-free survival longer than 6 months, and TCR features were also tested against progression-free and overall survival. Whole exome sequencing and RNA sequencing of pretreatment tumors were performed alongside TCR sequencing in the same patients. Durable clinical benefit was achieved by nine patients but not by the remaining 20. Pretreatment blood TCR-seq was available for fewer than 30 patients, at least one posttreatment blood collection was obtained for approximately 24 patients, and tumor TCR-seq was available for approximately 24 patients. General study outcomes and caveats: Among patients with durable benefit, tumor-associated TCR clones showed greater expansion in peripheral blood 3 weeks after treatment started (n ≈ 21, p = 0.022). A pretreatment peripheral blood TCR clonality below the median was linked to improved progression-free and overall survival. Small sample size (n ≈ 29) and many exploratory analyses mean the results are intended to be hypothesis-generating.

This sample's time point label indicates: peripheral blood 6 weeks after treatment start. A total of 25 to 30 patients with locally advanced or metastatic urothelial carcinoma, treated at Memorial Sloan Kettering on a trial protocol, made up the cohort. Peripheral blood mononuclear cells were collected pretreatment and during treatment, at between 1 and 8 total time points per patient. The Qiagen DNeasy Blood extraction kit was used to purify genomic DNA from total PBMCs and tumor samples. Collected pretreatment and during treatment, PBMCs were isolated and stored as previously described. Synthetic TCR analog templates were spiked into each PCR so that absolute template abundance could be estimated from read counts. The immunoSEQ assay used bias-controlled V and J gene primers to amplify TCRbeta CDR3 regions from genomic DNA. Sequencing of rearranged TCRbeta segments was performed at approximately 20X coverage. In the authors' own workflow: Clustering was used to correct sequencing errors, and CDR3s were annotated against IMGT so that V, D and J genes could be assigned. Downstream analyses used only productive TCRbeta rearrangements, leaving out any out-of-frame or stop-codon sequences. Clonality was computed as one minus Shannon entropy normalized by the log of the number of unique productive sequences. Clones differing between time points or between blood and tumor were identified by Fisher's exact test with Benjamini-Hochberg correction at adjusted p below 0.01. Held by TCRdb, this immuneACCESS table contains in-frame sequences only and omits some clones. Under half of the omission traces to an unresolved V gene where checked; the cause of the rest is unknown. V and J calls and clone size are those listed in that table; D and trimming were worked out from the DNA. The sample profile shows around 48,000 clones; 86% of them were found once. The ten largest account for roughly 10% of the sample.

This clonotype was obtained from a man in his 60s with urothelial cancer. The V and J genes are TRBV6-5 and TRBJ1-1; the D segment cannot be called with confidence. The sequenced sample was PBMCs, obtained around atezolizumab (anti-PD-L1) treatment. The CDR3 is CASSYRRDTLNTEAFF. The sequenced DNA: TGTGCCAGCAGTTACCGTCGCGACACGCTGAACACTGAAGCTTTCTTT.